This TCR beta chain stems from a study of blood T cells in healthy people across ages. Staff drew around 10 milliliters of peripheral blood from each donor. Each sample used at least 6 million PBMCs. Using a J-beta primer mix together with a sample-barcoded 5' primer, a second PCR was run for roughly 6 to 11 cycles. One entry per CDR3 protein, called by TCRdb with MiXCR from the 5' RACE reads. This sample has about 800,000 distinct CDR3 sequences, with about 42% found just once. Germline values: CDR1 LNHDA, CDR2 SQIVND (reference sequence). Trimming at V came to 0 bases and at J to 7 bases, leaving 5 bases not matched to a gene. The length of the CDR3 is 15 residues.

This TCR was sampled from a man older than 75 in good health. This sequence joins TRBV19 and TRBJ2-1, with TRBD1 matching over 8 bases. Input material: blood. CDR3 coding DNA: TGTGCCAGTAGTATAGACGGACAGGGATGGAATGAGCAGTTCTTC. Its translation is CASSIDGQGWNEQFF. The full variable domain, with the rest looked up from reference TRBV19 and TRBJ2-1, is DGGITQSPKYLFRKEGQNVTLSCEQNLNHDAMYWYRQDPGQGLRLIYYSQIVNDFQKGDIAEGYSVSREKKESFPLTVTSAQKNPTAFYLCASSIDGQGWNEQFFGPGTRLTVL.